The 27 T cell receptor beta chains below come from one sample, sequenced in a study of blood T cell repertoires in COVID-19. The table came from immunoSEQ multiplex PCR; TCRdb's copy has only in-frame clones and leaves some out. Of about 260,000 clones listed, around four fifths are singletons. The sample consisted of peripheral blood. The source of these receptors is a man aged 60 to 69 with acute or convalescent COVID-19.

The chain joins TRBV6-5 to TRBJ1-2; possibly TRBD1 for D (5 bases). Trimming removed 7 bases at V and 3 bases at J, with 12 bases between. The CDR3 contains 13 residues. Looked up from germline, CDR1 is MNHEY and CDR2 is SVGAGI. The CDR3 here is CASITGADYGYTF. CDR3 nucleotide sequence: TGTGCCAGCATAACAGGAGCAGACTATGGCTACACCTTC.

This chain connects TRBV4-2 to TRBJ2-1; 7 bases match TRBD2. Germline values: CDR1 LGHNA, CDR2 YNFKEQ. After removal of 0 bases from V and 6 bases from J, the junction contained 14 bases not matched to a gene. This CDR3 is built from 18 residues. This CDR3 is CASSQDASGDPLSNEQFF. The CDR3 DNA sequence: TGTGCCAGCAGCCAAGATGCTAGCGGAGACCCTCTGAGCAATGAGCAGTTCTTC.

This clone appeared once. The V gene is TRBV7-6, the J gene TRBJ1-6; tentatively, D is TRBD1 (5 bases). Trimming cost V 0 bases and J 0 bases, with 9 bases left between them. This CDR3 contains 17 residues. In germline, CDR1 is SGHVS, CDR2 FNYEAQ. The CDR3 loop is CASSLADMPSYNSPLHF. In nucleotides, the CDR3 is TGTGCCAGCAGCTTAGCGGACATGCCCTCCTATAATTCACCCCTCCACTTT.

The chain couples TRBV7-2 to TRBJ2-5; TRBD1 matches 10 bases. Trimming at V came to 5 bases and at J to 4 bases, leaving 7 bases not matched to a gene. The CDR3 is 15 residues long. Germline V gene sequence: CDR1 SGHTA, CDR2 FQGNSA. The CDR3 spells CASSPRDRGGETQYF. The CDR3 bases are TGTGCCAGCAGCCCCCGGGACAGGGGAGGAGAGACCCAGTACTTC.

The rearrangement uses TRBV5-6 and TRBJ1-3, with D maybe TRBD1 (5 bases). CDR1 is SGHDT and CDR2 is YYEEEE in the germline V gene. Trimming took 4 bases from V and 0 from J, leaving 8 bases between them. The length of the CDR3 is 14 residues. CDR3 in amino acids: CASSPGFSGNTIYF. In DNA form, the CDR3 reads TGTGCCAGCAGCCCAGGGTTCTCTGGAAACACCATATATTTT. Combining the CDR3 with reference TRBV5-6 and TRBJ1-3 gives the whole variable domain DAGVTQSPTHLIKTRGQQVTLRCSPKSGHDTVSWYQQALGQGPQFIFQYYEEEERQRGNFPDRFSGHQFPNYSSELNVNALLLGDSALYLCASSPGFSGNTIYFGEGSWLTVV.

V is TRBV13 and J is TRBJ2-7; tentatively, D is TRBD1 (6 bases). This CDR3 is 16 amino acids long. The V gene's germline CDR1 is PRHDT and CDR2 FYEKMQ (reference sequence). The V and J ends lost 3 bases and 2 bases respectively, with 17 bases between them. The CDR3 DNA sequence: TGTGCCAGCAGCTTCAAGCCTGGGACACCACCCTACGAGCAGTACTTC. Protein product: CASSFKPGTPPYEQYF.

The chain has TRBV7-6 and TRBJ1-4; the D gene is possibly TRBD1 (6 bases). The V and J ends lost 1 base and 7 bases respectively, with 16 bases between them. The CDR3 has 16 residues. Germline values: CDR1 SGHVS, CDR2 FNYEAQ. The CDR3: CASSLGAGGRGEKLFF. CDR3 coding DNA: TGTGCCAGCAGCTTAGGAGCGGGGGGCCGGGGTGAAAAACTGTTTTTT.

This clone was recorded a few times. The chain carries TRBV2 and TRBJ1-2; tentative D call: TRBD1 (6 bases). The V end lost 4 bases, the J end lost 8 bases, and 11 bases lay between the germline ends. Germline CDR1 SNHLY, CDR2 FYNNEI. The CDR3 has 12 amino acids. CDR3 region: CASSVAGAGYTF. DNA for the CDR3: TGTGCCAGCAGTGTAGCGGGGGCCGGCTACACCTTC.

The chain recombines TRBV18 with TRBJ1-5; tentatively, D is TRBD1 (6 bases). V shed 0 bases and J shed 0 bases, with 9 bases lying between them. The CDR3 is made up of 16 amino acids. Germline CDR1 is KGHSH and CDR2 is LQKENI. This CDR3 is CASSPPGGPSNQPQHF. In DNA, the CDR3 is TGTGCCAGCTCACCACCGGGGGGGCCTAGCAATCAGCCCCAGCATTTT.

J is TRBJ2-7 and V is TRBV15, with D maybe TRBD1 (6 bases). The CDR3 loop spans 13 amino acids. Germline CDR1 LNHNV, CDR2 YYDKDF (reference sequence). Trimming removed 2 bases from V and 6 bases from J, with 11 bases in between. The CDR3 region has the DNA TGTGCCACCAGCAGACAAACAGGGTTCGAGCAGTACTTC. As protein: CATSRQTGFEQYF.

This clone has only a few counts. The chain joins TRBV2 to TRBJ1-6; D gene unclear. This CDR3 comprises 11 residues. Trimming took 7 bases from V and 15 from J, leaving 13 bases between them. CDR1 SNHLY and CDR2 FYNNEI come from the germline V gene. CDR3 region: CASTETRHLHF. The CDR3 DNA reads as TGTGCCAGCACCGAGACGAGACACCTCCACTTT.

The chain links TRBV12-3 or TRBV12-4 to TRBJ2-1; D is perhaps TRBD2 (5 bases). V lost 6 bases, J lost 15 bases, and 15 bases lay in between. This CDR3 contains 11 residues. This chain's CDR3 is CASSSTKWRFF. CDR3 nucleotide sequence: TGTGCCAGCAGCTCGACTAAGTGGCGGTTCTTC.

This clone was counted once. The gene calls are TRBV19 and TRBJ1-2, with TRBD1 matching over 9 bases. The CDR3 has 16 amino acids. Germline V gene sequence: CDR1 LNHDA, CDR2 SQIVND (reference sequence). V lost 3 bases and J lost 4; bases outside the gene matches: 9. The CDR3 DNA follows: TGTGCCAGTAGTATCGGTCACGGACAGGGGCCCTATGGCTACACCTTC. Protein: CASSIGHGQGPYGYTF.

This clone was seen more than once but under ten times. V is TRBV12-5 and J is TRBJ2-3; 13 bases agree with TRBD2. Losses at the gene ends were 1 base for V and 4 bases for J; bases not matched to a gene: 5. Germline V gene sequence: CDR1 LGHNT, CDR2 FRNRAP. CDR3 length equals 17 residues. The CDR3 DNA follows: TGTGCTAGTGGTTTGGCGTCACTAGCGGGAGGGCCAGATACGCAGTATTTT. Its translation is CASGLASLAGGPDTQYF.

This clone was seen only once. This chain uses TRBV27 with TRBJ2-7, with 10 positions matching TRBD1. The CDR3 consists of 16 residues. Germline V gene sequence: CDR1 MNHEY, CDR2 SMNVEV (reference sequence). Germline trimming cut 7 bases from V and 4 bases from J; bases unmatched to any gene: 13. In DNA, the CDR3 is TGTGCCAGCACCGCGAAAGCGGGACAGGGGACTTACGAGCAGTACTTC. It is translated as CASTAKAGQGTYEQYF.

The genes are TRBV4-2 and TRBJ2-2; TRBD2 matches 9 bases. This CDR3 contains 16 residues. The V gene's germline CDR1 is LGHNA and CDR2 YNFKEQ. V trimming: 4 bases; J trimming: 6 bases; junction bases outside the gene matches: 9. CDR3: CASSRGGAARAGELFF. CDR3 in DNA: TGTGCCAGCAGCCGCGGGGGGGCCGCAAGGGCCGGGGAGCTGTTTTTT.

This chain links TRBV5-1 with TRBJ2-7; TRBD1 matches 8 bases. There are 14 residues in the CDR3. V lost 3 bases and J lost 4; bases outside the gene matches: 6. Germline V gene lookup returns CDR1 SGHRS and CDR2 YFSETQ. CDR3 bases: TGCGCCAGCAGCTGGGGACAGGCCGTTTACGAGCAGTACTTC. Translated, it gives CASSWGQAVYEQYF. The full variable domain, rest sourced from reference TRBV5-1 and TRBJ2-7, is KAGVTQTPRYLIKTRGQQVTLSCSPISGHRSVSWYQQTPGQGLQFLFEYFSETQRNKGNFPGRFSGRQFSNSRSEMNVSTLELGDSALYLCASSWGQAVYEQYFGPGTRLTVT.

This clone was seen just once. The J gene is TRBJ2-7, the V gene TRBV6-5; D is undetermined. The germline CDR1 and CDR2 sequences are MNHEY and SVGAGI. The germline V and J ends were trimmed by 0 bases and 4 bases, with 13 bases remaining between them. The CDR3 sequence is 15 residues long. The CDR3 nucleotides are TGTGCCAGCAGTTACTCGCCACTACTAACTTACGAGCAGTACTTC. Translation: CASSYSPLLTYEQYF.

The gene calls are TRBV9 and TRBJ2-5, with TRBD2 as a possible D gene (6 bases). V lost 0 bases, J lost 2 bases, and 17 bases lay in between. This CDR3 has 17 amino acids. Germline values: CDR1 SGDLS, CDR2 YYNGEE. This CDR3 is CASSVGARELGQETQYF. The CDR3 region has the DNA TGTGCCAGCAGCGTAGGGGCCCGGGAGCTAGGGCAAGAGACCCAGTACTTC.

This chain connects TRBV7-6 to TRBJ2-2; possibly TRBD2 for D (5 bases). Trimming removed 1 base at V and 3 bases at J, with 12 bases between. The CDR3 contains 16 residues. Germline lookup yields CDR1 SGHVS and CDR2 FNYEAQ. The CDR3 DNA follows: TGTGCCAGCAGCTTAGACCGGGAACTAGACACCGGGGAGCTGTTTTTT. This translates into CASSLDRELDTGELFF.

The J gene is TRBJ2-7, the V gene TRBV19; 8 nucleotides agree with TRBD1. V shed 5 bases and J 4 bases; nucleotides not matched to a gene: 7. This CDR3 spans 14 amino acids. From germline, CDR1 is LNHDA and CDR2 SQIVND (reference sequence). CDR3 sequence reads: CASSPRGQWYEQYF. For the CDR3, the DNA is TGTGCCAGTAGTCCCAGGGGGCAATGGTACGAGCAGTACTTC. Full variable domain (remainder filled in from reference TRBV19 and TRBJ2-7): DGGITQSPKYLFRKEGQNVTLSCEQNLNHDAMYWYRQDPGQGLRLIYYSQIVNDFQKGDIAEGYSVSREKKESFPLTVTSAQKNPTAFYLCASSPRGQWYEQYFGPGTRLTVT.

CDR3 residues: CSAQRHIEAFF. The CDR3 DNA reads TGCAGTGCTCAGAGGCACATTGAAGCTTTCTTT. The V call is TRBV20-1, the J call TRBJ1-1; D gene uncertain. Germline CDR1 DFQATT, CDR2 SNEGSKA (reference sequence). The CDR3 length is 11 residues. Trimming took 5 bases from V and 7 from J, leaving 11 bases between them.

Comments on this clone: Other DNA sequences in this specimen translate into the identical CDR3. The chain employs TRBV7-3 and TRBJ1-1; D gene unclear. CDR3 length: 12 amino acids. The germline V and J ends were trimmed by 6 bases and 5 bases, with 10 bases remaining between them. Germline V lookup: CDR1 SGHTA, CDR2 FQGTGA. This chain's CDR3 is CASSSGSTEAFF. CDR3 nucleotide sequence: TGTGCCAGCAGTTCGGGGTCAACTGAAGCTTTCTTT. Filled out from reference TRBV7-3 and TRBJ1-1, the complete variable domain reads GAGVSQTPSNKVTEKGKYVELRCDPISGHTALYWYRQSLGQGPEFLIYFQGTGAADDSGLPNDRFFAVRPEGSVSTLKIQRTERGDSAVYLCASSSGSTEAFFGQGTRLTVV.

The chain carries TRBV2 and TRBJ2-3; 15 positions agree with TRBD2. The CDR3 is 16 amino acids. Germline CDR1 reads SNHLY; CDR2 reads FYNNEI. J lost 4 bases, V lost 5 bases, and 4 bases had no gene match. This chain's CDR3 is CASSRTSGGASDTQYF. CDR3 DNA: TGTGCCAGCAGTCGGACTAGCGGGGGGGCCTCAGATACGCAGTATTTT.

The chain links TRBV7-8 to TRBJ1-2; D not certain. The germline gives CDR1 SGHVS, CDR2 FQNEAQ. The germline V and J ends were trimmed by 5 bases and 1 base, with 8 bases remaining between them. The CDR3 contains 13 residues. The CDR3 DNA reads TGTGCCAGCAGCGCGCAGGATAACTATGGCTACACCTTC. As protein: CASSAQDNYGYTF.

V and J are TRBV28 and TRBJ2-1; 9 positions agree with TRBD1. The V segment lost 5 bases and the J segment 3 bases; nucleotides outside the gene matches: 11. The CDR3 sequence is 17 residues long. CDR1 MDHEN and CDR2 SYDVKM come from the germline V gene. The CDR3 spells CASSVAPGTGHYNEQFF. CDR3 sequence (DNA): TGTGCCAGCAGTGTAGCCCCCGGGACAGGGCACTACAATGAGCAGTTCTTC.

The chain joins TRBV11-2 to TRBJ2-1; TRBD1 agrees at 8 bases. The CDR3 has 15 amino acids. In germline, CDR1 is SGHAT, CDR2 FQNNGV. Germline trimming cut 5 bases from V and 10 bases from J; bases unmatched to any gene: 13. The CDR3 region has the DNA TGTGCCAGCAGCCACCGGACAGGGAAAGTAAAGGAGCAGTTCTTC. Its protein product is CASSHRTGKVKEQFF.